The table lists the clone carrying this T cell receptor (beta chain) with many counts. The antigen remains undetermined. Using its own MiXCR run on the reads, TCRdb lists one record per CDR3 protein. In the table there are 170,000 or so distinct CDR3 sequences, 13% to 15% of which are singletons. The data are from a study of T cell repertoires in cytomegalovirus infection. Across the whole study: It was the public TCR beta signatures that indicated both CMV infection and matching HLA type.

Study-level points and caveats: CMV carriers having the relevant HLA were flagged by cumulative public TCR beta family frequency.

The receptor's source is a human donor in good health (CMV status not recorded). Some clones in this sample may be carry-over from other donors' samples. Sequenced sample: PBMCs.

The CDR3 sequence: CASTLRGGFGNTIYF. The CDR3 DNA reads TGTGCCAGCACGCTAAGAGGGGGCTTTGGAAACACCATATATTTT. The V call is TRBV6-1, the J call TRBJ1-3, with 7 bases aligning to TRBD1. V lost 7 bases, J lost 3 bases, and 9 bases stayed unmatched. CDR1 is MNHNS, CDR2 SASEGT, per germline. CDR3 size: 15 residues.